This TCR beta chain was captured in a study of lymphopenia after photon versus proton radiotherapy. Repertoires were generated with immunoSEQ multiplex PCR, while TCRdb's copy carries only in-frame clones and drops some. Found here are under 20,000 clones, just over 90% of them singletons; the top ten hold around 6.1%. CDR1 is SEHNR and CDR2 is FQNEAQ in the germline V gene (reference sequence). Trimming shortened V by 5 bases and J by 3 bases, and 16 bases separated the two germline ends. This CDR3 spans 16 amino acids. The chain uses TRBV7-9 and TRBJ2-2; weak D call: TRBD1 (6 bases). The starting material was peripheral blood, obtained from a patient treated with photon-based radiotherapy. The receptor's source is a man in his 60s with pancreatic cancer. The CDR3 loop reads CASSPTQGLDTGELFF. The CDR3 coding sequence is TGTGCCAGCAGCCCCACCCAGGGGTTAGACACCGGGGAGCTGTTTTTT.